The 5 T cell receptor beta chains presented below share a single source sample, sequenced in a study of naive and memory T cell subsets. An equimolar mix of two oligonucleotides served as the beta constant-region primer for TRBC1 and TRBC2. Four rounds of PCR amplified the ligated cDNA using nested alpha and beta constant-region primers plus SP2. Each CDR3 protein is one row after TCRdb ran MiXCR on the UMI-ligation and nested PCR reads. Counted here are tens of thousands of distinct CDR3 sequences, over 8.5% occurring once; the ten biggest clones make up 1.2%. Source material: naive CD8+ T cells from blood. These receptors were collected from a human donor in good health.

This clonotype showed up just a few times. As DNA, the CDR3 is TGCGCCAGCAGCCAAGATCGATCAGAAGCAACAACTAATGAAAAACTGTTTTTT. Encoded protein: CASSQDRSEATTNEKLFF. The J gene is TRBJ1-4, the V gene TRBV4-1, with D unclear. The V and J ends lost 0 bases and 0 bases respectively, with 14 bases between them. This CDR3 contains 18 residues. CDR1 and CDR2 (germline): MGHRA, YSYEKL.

CDR3 in DNA: TGTGCCAGCAGCGTAGCTTCAAATCAGCCCCAGCATTTT. It specifies CASSVASNQPQHF. The chain has TRBV9 and TRBJ1-5, with no clear D. This CDR3 has 13 amino acids. V shed 0 bases and J shed 4 bases, with 5 bases lying between them. Germline CDR1 reads SGDLS; CDR2 reads YYNGEE.

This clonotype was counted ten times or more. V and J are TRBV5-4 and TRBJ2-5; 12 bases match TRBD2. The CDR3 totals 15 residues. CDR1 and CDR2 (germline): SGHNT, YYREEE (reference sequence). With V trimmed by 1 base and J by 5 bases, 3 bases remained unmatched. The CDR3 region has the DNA TGTGCCAGCAGCTTGCAGACTAGCGGGAGCGAGACCCAGTACTTC. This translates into CASSLQTSGSETQYF. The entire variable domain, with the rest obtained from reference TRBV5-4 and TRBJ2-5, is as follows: ETGVTQSPTHLIKTRGQQVTLRCSSQSGHNTVSWYQQALGQGPQFIFQYYREEENGRGNFPPRFSGLQFPNYSSELNVNALELDDSALYLCASSLQTSGSETQYFGPGTRLLVL.

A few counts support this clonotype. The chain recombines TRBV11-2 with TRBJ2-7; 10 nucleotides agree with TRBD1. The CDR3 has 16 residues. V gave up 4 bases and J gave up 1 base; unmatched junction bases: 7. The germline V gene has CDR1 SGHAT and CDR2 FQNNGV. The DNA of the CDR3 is TGTGCCAGCAGCTCTCCGGGACAGGGGACATCCTACGAGCAGTACTTC. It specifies CASSSPGQGTSYEQYF.

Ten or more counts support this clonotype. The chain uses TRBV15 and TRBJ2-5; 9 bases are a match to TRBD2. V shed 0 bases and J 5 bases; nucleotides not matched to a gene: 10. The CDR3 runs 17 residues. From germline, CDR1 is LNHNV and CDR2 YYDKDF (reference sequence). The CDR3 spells CATSRDSGGFTEETQYF. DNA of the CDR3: TGTGCCACCAGCAGAGATAGCGGGGGATTTACGGAGGAGACCCAGTACTTC.